This TCR beta chain was sequenced in a study of T cells after yellow fever vaccination. Study summary: Low-cell-number fractions were prepared with SMART-Seq v4 Ultra Low Input. The study, taken as a whole, reports: FACS-sorted repertoires might harbor abundant contaminating clonotypes from the bulk population. Clones that expanded after primary vaccination mostly reappeared after the booster (just over 95% CD4, 70% to 90% CD8).

V was clipped by 6 bases and J by 6 bases; unmatched bases: 6. There are 14 residues in the CDR3. The germline V gene encodes CDR1 MNHNS and CDR2 SASEGT. As regards this clonotype: Its target is not known.

5'RACE template switching added a universal primer site and UMIs to TCR cDNA. TCRdb itself ran the 5' RACE reads through MiXCR, one entry per CDR3 protein. The data contain fewer than 400,000 distinct CDR3 sequences, approximately 6% of them singletons. The rearrangement links TRBV6-1 to TRBJ1-5, with TRBD1 identical over 9 bases. Source: PBMCs, taken 5 days after the yellow fever booster vaccination. The sequence derives from a man younger than 40 who received the YFV17D yellow fever vaccine. The CDR3 here is CASSPGTGPQPQHF. CDR3 in DNA: TGTGCCAGCAGCCCCGGGACAGGGCCTCAGCCCCAGCATTTT.